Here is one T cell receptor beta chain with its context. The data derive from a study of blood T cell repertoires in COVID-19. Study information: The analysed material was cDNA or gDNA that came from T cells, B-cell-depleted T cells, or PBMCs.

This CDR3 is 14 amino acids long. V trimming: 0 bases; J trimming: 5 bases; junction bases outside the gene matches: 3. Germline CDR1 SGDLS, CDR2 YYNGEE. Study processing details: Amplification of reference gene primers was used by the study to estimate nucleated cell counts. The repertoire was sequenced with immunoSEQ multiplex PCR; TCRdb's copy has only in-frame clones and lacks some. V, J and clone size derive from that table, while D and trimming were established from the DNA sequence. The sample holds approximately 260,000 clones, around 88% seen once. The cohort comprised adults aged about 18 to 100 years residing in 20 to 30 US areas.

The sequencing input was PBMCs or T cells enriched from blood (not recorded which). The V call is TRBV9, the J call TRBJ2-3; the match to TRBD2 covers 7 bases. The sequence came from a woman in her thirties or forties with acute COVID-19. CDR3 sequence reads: CASSVDPSGDTQYF. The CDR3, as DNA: TGTGCCAGCAGCGTAGATCCTAGCGGAGATACGCAGTATTTT.